The sequence of this T cell receptor beta chain was determined in a study of cytomegalovirus exposure and HLA in healthy donors. Details on this clone: Its target is unknown.

Germline V lookup: CDR1 SGHTA, CDR2 FQGNSA. The CDR3 is 13 amino acids. Trimming shortened V by 3 bases and J by 5 bases, and 8 bases separated the two germline ends. Study-wide points: V segments that were indistinguishable, TRBV6-2 and TRBV6-3 among them, were omitted from analysis.

Primers: 60 Vbeta forward and 13 Jbeta reverse. The protocol was immunoSEQ multiplex PCR, while the TCRdb copy is restricted to in-frame clones and leaves out a portion. The table records about 130,000 clones, approximately 8.8% of them present only once. The chain couples TRBV7-2 to TRBJ2-1, with TRBD2 as a possible D gene (5 bases). This clonotype originated in a man aged 40-55 years in good health and CMV-seronegative. Input material: PBMCs. This CDR3 is CASSFPGDNEQFF. Here the CDR3 DNA reads TGTGCCAGCAGCTTCCCCGGGGACAATGAGCAGTTCTTC.